This T cell receptor (beta chain) was sequenced for a study of T-cell reconstitution after alpha-beta-depleted transplantation in children. This clonotype was seen only a few times. V lost 0 bases and J lost 0, with 7 bases in between. In germline, CDR1 is SGHRS, CDR2 YFSETQ. This CDR3 is 15 amino acids long. Unique molecular identifiers were incorporated into the prepared TCRbeta library. TCRdb independently ran MiXCR on the PCR reads; one entry per CDR3 protein. The repertoire holds 600,000 to 700,000 distinct CDR3 sequences, with around 17% as singletons. The sequence came from a human donor who donated a stem cell graft to a child with acute myeloid leukemia. The V call is TRBV5-1, the J call TRBJ1-5; D is possibly TRBD1 (5 bases). The specimen comprised PBMCs from the stem cell graft donor, sampled from the stem cell graft. The DNA of the CDR3 is TGCGCCAGCAGCTTGGAAGGGGTTAGCAATCAGCCCCAGCATTTT. It yields the protein CASSLEGVSNQPQHF.